This TCR beta chain was identified during a study of shared clonotypes between healthy human individuals. As for this clone: Antigen specificity is unknown.

Overall study results and limits: Shared clonotypes: roughly 4.7% naive CD4, roughly 3.5% naive CD8, roughly 2.2% memory CD4, 0.4% to 0.5% memory CD8.

There were no recent acute infections or vaccinations among the donors, who were healthy HIV-negative adults. The investigators split CD4+ cells into a CD45RA+ naive subset and a CD45RA-negative memory subset. Sequenced by immunoSEQ multiplex PCR; TCRdb stores in-frame clones only, minus some. The table shows approximately 2.3 million clones, with more than 85% occurring only once. This CDR3 spans 15 amino acids. Trimming took 4 bases from V and 0 from J, leaving 12 bases between them. Germline CDR1 reads SNHLY; CDR2 reads FYNNEI. The material sequenced was naive CD4+ T cells from PBMCs. Subset: CD45RA+ positively selected. The rearrangement joins TRBV2 to TRBJ1-2, with D possibly matching TRBD1 (5 bases). The TCR sequence derives from a man aged 18-30 years in good health. Some clones in this sample may be carry-over from other donors' samples. This chain's CDR3 is CASSVARATNYGYTF. CDR3 DNA: TGTGCCAGCAGTGTCGCCAGGGCTACTAACTATGGCTACACCTTC. Filled out from reference TRBV2 and TRBJ1-2, the complete variable domain reads EPEVTQTPSHQVTQMGQEVILRCVPISNHLYFYWYRQILGQKVEFLVSFYNNEISEKSEIFDDQFSVERPDGSNFTLKIRSTKLEDSAMYFCASSVARATNYGYTFGSGTRLTVV.